This T cell receptor beta chain was recovered during a study of cytomegalovirus exposure and HLA in healthy donors (dated by TCRdb to about 2017). Context from the whole study: According to a later analysis, the roughly 120 validation repertoires were produced on the same platform as the 666 repertoires of the first cohort. The study combined high-throughput TCR immunosequencing, statistical association of individual TCRs with disease status, and machine learning to predict cytomegalovirus infection status. Besides the first cohort of roughly 640 subjects, a separate validation cohort made up of about 120 different subjects was used. The study aimed to test whether signatures of past pathogen exposure could be identified by cataloging public T cell receptors. Overall results and qualifications from the work: The validation cohort had no HLA typing available for a later analysis, so co-occurrence within that cohort was assessed over all 120 or so repertoires. According to the authors, the approach could potentially be generalized to other disease states and immunological phenotypes. The classifier was reported to diagnose cytomegalovirus status with high specificity and sensitivity in both the original and validation cohorts. In the study, 164 TCR beta chains were listed as associated with cytomegalovirus. A few of the identified cytomegalovirus-associated TCR beta chains were confirmed in vitro to be specific for cytomegalovirus antigens. Across donors, most TCR sequences were observed very rarely, whereas some public TCRs were present in many individuals. In a later analysis, TCRs clustered in the first cohort were found to also tend to co-occur in the 130 or so validation repertoires, with 94% of cluster scores above 0.

Donors formed part of the validation cohort, which comprised 120 subjects and was distinct from the first cohort of 690 or so subjects. This clone has a handful of counts. Its antigen remains undetermined. Per-base quality was not reported, and no clone a single base away is much larger than it. Receptors were amplified or captured by the immunoSEQ multiplex PCR assay. Under the source paper's analysis protocol: A statistical classification framework was built to diagnose cytomegalovirus status from the catalog of TCR beta chain sequences. TCRdb carries this immuneACCESS record with in-frame sequences only. Its versions omit some clonotypes, under half of them owing to an unresolved V gene in the studies checked, with the rest unexplained. V, J and clone size reflect that table, while D and trimming were determined from the DNA. The sample table holds roughly 52,000 clones, of which 90% were seen once. Clones ranked in the top ten supply roughly 3% of the sample.

Between the V and J ends, shortened by 6 bases and 1 base respectively, the junction contains 10 bases. The CDR3 goes from the cysteine to the phenylalanine over 14 residues. Kept here is only the CDR3 DNA, which spans 42 bases and is read in frame from base 1. From the germline V gene, CDR1 is MDHEN and CDR2 is SYDVKM. The clonotype was recovered from a man between 18 and 29 years old in good health and CMV-seronegative. The rearrangement combines TRBV28 with TRBJ1-5, with the D segment identity uncertain. Sequenced sample: PBMCs. The DNA sequence is TGTGCCAGCAGGAGGGTGGCCAGCAATCAGCCCCAGCATTTT. Protein translation: CASRRVASNQPQHF. With all but the CDR3 taken from the reference TRBV28 and TRBJ1-5 genes, the full variable domain is: DVKVTQSSRYLVKRTGEKVFLECVQDMDHENMFWYRQDPGLGLRLIYFSYDVKMKEKGDIPEGYSVSREKKERFSLILESASTNQTSMYLCASRRVASNQPQHFGDGTRLSIL.